This entry lists 14 T cell receptor beta chains sequenced from one sample in a study of cytomegalovirus exposure and HLA in healthy donors. It was with 60 Vbeta and 13 Jbeta primers that the PCR ran. TCRdb's table, derived via immunoSEQ multiplex PCR, lists solely in-frame clones and lacks some. Here the sample spans approximately 200,000 clones, around 79% being singletons. Sequenced sample: PBMCs. The source is a girl aged 5-17 years in good health and CMV-seropositive.

This clone showed up just a few times. This chain uses TRBV4-2 with TRBJ1-2; D not certain. The germline gives CDR1 LGHNA, CDR2 YNFKEQ. The CDR3 contains 15 residues. The ends were cut back, 1 base at V and 7 bases at J, with 16 bases in the middle. The CDR3 DNA reads as TGTGCCAGCAGCCAAGTTATCGGAGGCGGGGTTGGCTACACCTTC. The encoded protein is CASSQVIGGGVGYTF.

The CDR3 nucleotides read TGTGCCTGGAGACTAGCCTTGGTTCGGGGGGTGCAAACTGAGCAGTACTTC. Amino acid sequence: CAWRLALVRGVQTEQYF. The V and J genes are TRBV30 and TRBJ2-7; the match to TRBD2 covers 7 bases. After removal of 3 bases from V and 7 bases from J, the junction contained 21 bases not matched to a gene. Looked up from germline, CDR1 is GTSNPN and CDR2 is SVGIG (reference sequence). This CDR3 spans 17 amino acids.

V and J are TRBV4-1 and TRBJ2-1, with 7 bases aligning to TRBD2. Per the germline V gene, CDR1 is MGHRA and CDR2 is YSYEKL. CDR3 length equals 18 residues. Trimming cost V 4 bases and J 4 bases; bases outside gene matches: 16. In nucleotides, the CDR3 is TGCGCCAGCAGCCGTTTGGTAGGGGCACTCGGGGGGTACAATGAGCAGTTCTTC. Protein: CASSRLVGALGGYNEQFF.

The J gene is TRBJ1-3, the V gene TRBV15, with unresolved D. Germline loops: CDR1 LNHNV, CDR2 YYDKDF (reference sequence). V was trimmed by 5 bases and J by 2 bases, leaving 13 bases between them. CDR3 length: 15 amino acids. CDR3 DNA sequence: TGTGCCACCAGCCTCCCGGGGAAGGCTGGAAACACCATATATTTT. Amino acids: CATSLPGKAGNTIYF.

The rearrangement uses TRBV4-3 and TRBJ1-1; D not resolved. The CDR3 is 17 residues long. Trimming removed 0 bases at V and 0 bases at J, with 14 bases between. From germline, CDR1 is LGHNA and CDR2 YSLEER. CDR3 region: CASSQDRSPWVNTEAFF. The CDR3 DNA is TGCGCCAGCAGCCAAGATCGTAGCCCCTGGGTGAACACTGAAGCTTTCTTT.

The chain uses TRBV15 and TRBJ1-5, with D possibly matching TRBD1 (6 bases). This CDR3 spans 16 amino acids. V dropped 4 bases and J dropped 0 bases, with 13 bases sitting between them. Germline V gives CDR1 LNHNV, CDR2 YYDKDF (reference sequence). In nucleotides, the CDR3 is TGTGCCACCAGCAAAGGACAGACACTTAGCAATCAGCCCCAGCATTTT. This gives the protein CATSKGQTLSNQPQHF. Looking up the rest from reference TRBV15 and TRBJ1-5 gives the full variable domain: DAMVIQNPRYQVTQFGKPVTLSCSQTLNHNVMYWYQQKSSQAPKLLFHYYDKDFNNEADTPDNFQSRRPNTSFCFLDIRSPGLGDTAMYLCATSKGQTLSNQPQHFGDGTRLSIL.

The CDR3 here is CASSQGWGGVDTEAFF. For the CDR3, the DNA is TGCGCCAGCAGCCAAGGGTGGGGGGGGGTGGACACTGAAGCTTTCTTT. The chain carries TRBV4-1 and TRBJ1-1; weak D call: TRBD1 (5 bases). The ends were cut back, 1 base at V and 3 bases at J, with 15 bases in the middle. Germline V gene lookup returns CDR1 MGHRA and CDR2 YSYEKL. The CDR3 spans 16 residues.

The CDR3 here is CASSQEWTGAIQAGYTF. The CDR3 DNA is TGTGCCAGCAGCCAAGAATGGACAGGGGCGATCCAGGCTGGCTACACCTTC. The chain carries TRBV14 and TRBJ1-2, with 9 nucleotides matching TRBD1. The CDR3 length is 17 residues. The germline CDR1 and CDR2 sequences are SGHDN and FVKESK. With V trimmed by 0 bases and J by 7 bases, 12 bases remained unmatched.

This CDR3 reads CASSLSWAGQGNQPQHF. Written as DNA, the CDR3 is TGTGCCAGCAGCTTGAGCTGGGCTGGACAGGGCAATCAGCCCCAGCATTTT. The V gene is TRBV5-6, the J gene TRBJ1-5; 7 bases map to TRBD1. V shed 1 base and J 2 bases; nucleotides not matched to a gene: 9. The CDR3 runs 17 residues. Germline V lookup: CDR1 SGHDT, CDR2 YYEEEE. The full variable domain, with the rest looked up from reference TRBV5-6 and TRBJ1-5, is DAGVTQSPTHLIKTRGQQVTLRCSPKSGHDTVSWYQQALGQGPQFIFQYYEEEERQRGNFPDRFSGHQFPNYSSELNVNALLLGDSALYLCASSLSWAGQGNQPQHFGDGTRLSIL.

The gene calls are TRBV11-3 and TRBJ2-1; 10 nucleotides agree with TRBD2. V was pared by 6 bases and J by 9 bases, with 14 bases of the junction left unmatched. The CDR3 is 16 residues long. Germline CDR1 SGHNT, CDR2 YENEEA. The CDR3 region has the DNA TGTGCCAGCAGTTGGCGGGGTGGTCTAGCGGGGGCTGAGCAGTTCTTC. Translation gives CASSWRGGLAGAEQFF.

Written as DNA, the CDR3 is TGTGCCAGCAGGAGGAAGGGGCTAAACACCGGGGAGCTGTTTTTT. Translation: CASRRKGLNTGELFF. V usage is TRBV5-8 and J usage is TRBJ2-2; D is perhaps TRBD1 (5 bases). The germline V gene encodes CDR1 SGHTS and CDR2 YDEGEE. Trimming shortened V by 5 bases and J by 2 bases, and 13 bases separated the two germline ends. CDR3 length: 15 amino acids. Combining the CDR3 with reference TRBV5-8 and TRBJ2-2 gives the whole variable domain EAGVTQSPTHLIKTRGQQATLRCSPISGHTSVYWYQQALGLGLQFLLWYDEGEERNRGNFPPRFSGRQFPNYSSELNVNALELEDSALYLCASRRKGLNTGELFFGEGSRLTVL.

This chain joins TRBV6-4 and TRBJ1-6, with a tentative D call TRBD1 (6 bases). The CDR3 runs 14 residues. CDR1 MRHNA and CDR2 SNTAGT come from the germline V gene. V gave up 6 bases and J gave up 9 bases, with 15 bases separating them. This CDR3 is CASSPTGNGSPLHF. CDR3 nucleotide sequence: TGTGCCAGCAGCCCTACAGGGAACGGTTCACCCCTCCACTTT.

The chain joins TRBV4-1 to TRBJ2-7; TRBD2 aligns across 13 bases. Germline V CDR1 and CDR2: MGHRA, YSYEKL. The CDR3 is made up of 16 amino acids. V lost 2 bases and J lost 2; bases outside the gene matches: 3. Here the CDR3 reads CASSQPGLAGAYEQYF. The CDR3 DNA is TGCGCCAGCAGCCAACCCGGACTAGCGGGAGCCTACGAGCAGTACTTC.

The chain has TRBV11-3 and TRBJ2-1; a weak D match, TRBD1 (5 bases). The CDR3 consists of 13 residues. CDR1 is SGHNT and CDR2 is YENEEA in the germline V gene. V shed 2 bases and J shed 8 bases, with 10 bases lying between them. CDR3 sequence reads: CASSLNWGDEQFF. The CDR3 nucleotides read TGTGCCAGCAGCTTAAATTGGGGCGATGAGCAGTTCTTC. The variable domain in full, completed from reference TRBV11-3 and TRBJ2-1, reads EAGVVQSPRYKIIEKKQPVAFWCNPISGHNTLYWYLQNLGQGPELLIRYENEEAVDDSQLPKDRFSAERLKGVDSTLKIQPAELGDSAVYLCASSLNWGDEQFFGPGTRLTVL.